This TCR beta chain is drawn from a study of patients and donors after allogeneic stem cell transplantation. This CDR3 is 14 amino acids long. Per the germline V gene, CDR1 is SQVTM and CDR2 is ANQGSEA. V lost 1 base and J lost 4; bases outside the gene matches: 6. TCRdb reprocessed the RT-PCR reads with MiXCR, giving one entry per CDR3 protein. The profile shows more than 850,000 distinct CDR3 sequences, approximately 19% of them singletons. The source is a human donor who was either an allogeneic HSCT recipient or a stem cell or donor lymphocyte infusion donor (not recorded which). It is not recorded whose cells these are; they may come from a transplant donor. V and J are TRBV29-1 and TRBJ1-2, with 7 positions matching TRBD1. The sequencing sample was made of blood, either unsorted or a sorted T cell fraction (not recorded which). CDR3 coding DNA: TGCAGCGTTGAAGCCCAGGGACAGATCTATGGCTACACCTTC. The encoded protein is CSVEAQGQIYGYTF.